Listed below are T cell receptor beta chains from one sample, sequenced in a study of blood T cell repertoires in COVID-19. Clones were sequenced by immunoSEQ multiplex PCR, and TCRdb holds only the in-frame ones, with some missing. Of roughly 440,000 clones in the sample, 88% were seen once. The material sequenced was peripheral blood. The receptor set was obtained from a woman aged 45-65 years with COVID-19, enrolled during active disease. CDR3s include the opening cysteine and the closing phenylalanine or tryptophan. The order of the fields is J gene, CDR3 length, V gene, clone size, D gene, CDR3 protein, CDR3 DNA. The D gene is left open where the match is weak. Some rows have no size entry. The others give once, few or many, or a class for an expanded clone.

>TRBJ1-1|15|TRBV19|NA|NA
CASSIPVGGLSEAFF
TGTGCCAGTAGTATCCCCGTGGGAGGGTTATCTGAAGCTTTCTTT
>TRBJ1-2|15|TRBV6-2/TRBV6-3|NA|NA
CASSYAARANYGYTF
TGTGCCAGCAGTTACGCGGCCCGAGCTAACTATGGCTACACCTTC
>TRBJ1-2|14|TRBV5-1|NA|TRBD1
CASSDRQQGGGYTF
TGCGCCAGCAGCGACCGGCAACAGGGGGGCGGCTACACCTTC
>TRBJ2-2|15|TRBV6-4|once|NA
CASSDTFDSTGELFF
TGTGCCAGCAGTGACACATTCGACAGCACCGGGGAGCTGTTTTTT
>TRBJ1-2|16|TRBV27|NA|TRBD1
CASSFLRQGLANGYTF
TGTGCCAGCAGTTTCCTTCGACAGGGACTAGCGAATGGCTACACCTTC
>TRBJ2-6|15|TRBV6-5|once|TRBD2
CATGRDPSGANVLTF
TGTGCCACCGGGAGGGACCCCTCTGGGGCCAACGTCCTGACTTTC
>TRBJ1-5|17|TRBV5-1|NA|TRBD1
CASSLPTGAQGNQPQHF
TGCGCCAGCAGCTTGCCAACAGGGGCGCAAGGCAATCAGCCCCAGCATTTT
>TRBJ1-6|15|TRBV19|NA|TRBD1
CAGTPQTGGNSPLHF
TGTGCCGGTACCCCCCAGACAGGGGGGAATTCACCCCTCCACTTT
>TRBJ1-1|13|TRBV11-2|NA|NA
CASSRTGFLEAFF
TGTGCCAGCAGCCGTACAGGGTTCCTTGAAGCTTTCTTT
>TRBJ2-3|17|TRBV4-1|NA|NA
CASSPLVAPIDTDTQYF
TGCGCCAGCAGCCCCCTAGTAGCGCCGATAGACACAGATACGCAGTATTTT
>TRBJ2-1|15|TRBV6-5|NA|TRBD2
CASRTILAGFNEQFF
TGTGCCAGCAGGACAATACTAGCGGGGTTCAATGAGCAGTTCTTC
>TRBJ1-1|12|TRBV4-1|NA|NA
CASSQGRGRAFF
TGCGCCAGCAGCCAGGGACGGGGGAGAGCTTTCTTT
>TRBJ2-5|16|TRBV5-1|NA|TRBD2
CASSWGTSGVWETQYF
TGCGCCAGCAGCTGGGGGACTAGCGGGGTTTGGGAGACCCAGTACTTC
>TRBJ1-4|13|TRBV28|NA|NA
CASNGGINEKLFF
TGTGCCAGCAATGGAGGGATTAATGAAAAACTGTTTTTT
>TRBJ1-1|13|TRBV3-1/TRBV3-2|NA|TRBD1
CASSDRVNTEAFF
TGTGCCAGCAGCGACAGGGTGAACACTGAAGCTTTCTTT
>TRBJ1-2|13|TRBV10-3|NA|NA
CAIKPDSGYGYTF
TGTGCCATCAAGCCGGACAGTGGCTATGGCTACACCTTC
>TRBJ2-5|19|TRBV5-4|NA|TRBD2
CASSSGLAGAQTLQETQYF
TGTGCCAGCAGCAGTGGACTAGCGGGGGCCCAGACCTTACAAGAGACCCAGTACTTC